The rows below give T cell receptor beta chains drawn from one sample of a study of blood T cell repertoires in COVID-19. Sequenced by immunoSEQ multiplex PCR; TCRdb stores in-frame clones only, minus some. The sample records about 310,000 clones, more than 75% being singletons. The source material was peripheral blood. The receptors here all came from a man aged 50 to 60 with active or convalescent COVID-19. The CDR3 runs from the conserved cysteine through the conserved F or W. Fields, in order: clone size, V gene, D gene, J gene, CDR3 DNA, CDR3 protein. D genes are given only for firm matches. Clone size appears in some rows only: once, few, many, or a class for an expanded clone.

clone_size: -; v_call: TRBV21-1; d_call: -; j_call: TRBJ2-5; cdr3_nt: TGTGCCAGCAGCAAACGCTCCACGTTTCAGCGTCAAGAGACCCAGTACTTC; cdr3_aa: CASSKRSTFQRQETQYF
clone_size: few; v_call: TRBV28; d_call: TRBD1; j_call: TRBJ1-2; cdr3_nt: TGTGCCAGCAGGGAGTCGACAGGGGGCTATGGCTACACCTTC; cdr3_aa: CASRESTGGYGYTF
clone_size: -; v_call: TRBV30; d_call: -; j_call: TRBJ2-5; cdr3_nt: TGTGCCTGGAGTGGACTGGGTAAAGAGACCCAGTACTTC; cdr3_aa: CAWSGLGKETQYF
clone_size: -; v_call: TRBV9; d_call: -; j_call: TRBJ1-4; cdr3_nt: TGTGCCAGCAGTGCAACAGTAACTAATGAAAAACTGTTTTTT; cdr3_aa: CASSATVTNEKLFF
clone_size: -; v_call: TRBV29-1; d_call: TRBD2; j_call: TRBJ2-7; cdr3_nt: TGCAGCGTTGAATTACCTAGCGGGAGGTTTTACGAGCAGTACTTC; cdr3_aa: CSVELPSGRFYEQYF
clone_size: -; v_call: TRBV28; d_call: -; j_call: TRBJ2-2; cdr3_nt: TGTGCCAGCAGCGTGCGGGGGGAGCTGTTTTTT; cdr3_aa: CASSVRGELFF
clone_size: -; v_call: TRBV5-1; d_call: TRBD1; j_call: TRBJ1-4; cdr3_nt: TGCGCCAGCAGCTTGGGGACAGGGGCAGGGGAAAAACTGTTTTTT; cdr3_aa: CASSLGTGAGEKLFF
clone_size: -; v_call: TRBV12-2; d_call: -; j_call: TRBJ1-1; cdr3_nt: TGTGCAAGTCGCCTGGGACAGGGATGCACTGAAGCTTTCTTT; cdr3_aa: CASRLGQGCTEAFF
clone_size: -; v_call: TRBV27; d_call: TRBD1; j_call: TRBJ1-1; cdr3_nt: TGTGCCAGCAGTTCCTATCGACAGGGGGCGGCCGAAGCTTTCTTT; cdr3_aa: CASSSYRQGAAEAFF
clone_size: -; v_call: TRBV18; d_call: TRBD1; j_call: TRBJ1-1; cdr3_nt: TGTGCCAGCTCACCTGTGACAGGGCTCACTGAAGCTTTCTTT; cdr3_aa: CASSPVTGLTEAFF
clone_size: -; v_call: TRBV10-1; d_call: -; j_call: TRBJ1-1; cdr3_nt: TGCGCCAGCAGTGAGTCATTGGAGGGCACTGAAGCTTTCTTT; cdr3_aa: CASSESLEGTEAFF
clone_size: -; v_call: TRBV19; d_call: -; j_call: TRBJ1-5; cdr3_nt: TGTGCCAGTAGCCCCTGGGAGGGGGGCAATCAGCCCCAGCATTTT; cdr3_aa: CASSPWEGGNQPQHF
clone_size: -; v_call: TRBV19; d_call: TRBD1; j_call: TRBJ2-3; cdr3_nt: TGTGCCAGTAGTGGATGGACAGGGGGAGGAGATACGCAGTATTTT; cdr3_aa: CASSGWTGGGDTQYF
clone_size: -; v_call: TRBV5-1; d_call: -; j_call: TRBJ1-1; cdr3_nt: TGCGCCAGCAGCTTGTTCGGGGGAGGGAACACTGAAGCTTTCTTT; cdr3_aa: CASSLFGGGNTEAFF
clone_size: -; v_call: TRBV2; d_call: TRBD1; j_call: TRBJ2-4; cdr3_nt: TGTGCCAGCAGCGCCGGGACAGGGGTAAACATTCAGTACTTC; cdr3_aa: CASSAGTGVNIQYF